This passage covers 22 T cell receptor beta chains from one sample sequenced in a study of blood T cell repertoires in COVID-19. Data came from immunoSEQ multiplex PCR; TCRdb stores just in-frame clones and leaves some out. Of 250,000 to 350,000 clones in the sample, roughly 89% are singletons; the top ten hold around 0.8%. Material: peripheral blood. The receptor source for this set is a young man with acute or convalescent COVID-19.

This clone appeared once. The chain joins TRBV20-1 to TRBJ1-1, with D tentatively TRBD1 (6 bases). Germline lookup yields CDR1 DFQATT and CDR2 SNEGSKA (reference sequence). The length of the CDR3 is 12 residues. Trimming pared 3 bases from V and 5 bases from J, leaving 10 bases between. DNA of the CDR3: TGCAGTGCTAGTAACACAGGGACTGAAGCTTTCTTT. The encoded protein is CSASNTGTEAFF.

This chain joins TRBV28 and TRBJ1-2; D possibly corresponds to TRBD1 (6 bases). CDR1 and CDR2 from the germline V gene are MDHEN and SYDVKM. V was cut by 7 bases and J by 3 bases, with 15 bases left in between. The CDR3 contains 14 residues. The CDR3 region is CASTTLQGYYGYTF. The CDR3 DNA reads TGTGCCAGCACCACTCTTCAGGGGTACTATGGCTACACCTTC.

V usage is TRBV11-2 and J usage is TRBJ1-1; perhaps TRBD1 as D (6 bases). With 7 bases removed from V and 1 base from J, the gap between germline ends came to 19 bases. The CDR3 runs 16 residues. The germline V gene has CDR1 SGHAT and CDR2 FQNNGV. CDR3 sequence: CASTQGTALKNTEAFF. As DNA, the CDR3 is TGTGCCAGCACCCAGGGGACGGCACTAAAGAACACTGAAGCTTTCTTT.

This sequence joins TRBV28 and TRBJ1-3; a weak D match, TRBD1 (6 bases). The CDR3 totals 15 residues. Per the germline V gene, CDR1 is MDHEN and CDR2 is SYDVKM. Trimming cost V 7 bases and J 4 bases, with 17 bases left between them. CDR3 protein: CASTRPPGAGNTIYF. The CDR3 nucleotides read TGTGCCAGCACCCGGCCCCCAGGGGCCGGAAACACCATATATTTT.

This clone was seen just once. CDR3 protein: CASSYDRRNGYTF. The CDR3 DNA is TGTGCCAGCAGTTATGACAGGAGGAATGGCTACACCTTC. The chain uses TRBV28 and TRBJ1-2, with D maybe TRBD1 (6 bases). The CDR3 contains 13 residues. Germline V gives CDR1 MDHEN, CDR2 SYDVKM. V was cut by 4 bases and J by 6 bases, with 12 bases left in between.

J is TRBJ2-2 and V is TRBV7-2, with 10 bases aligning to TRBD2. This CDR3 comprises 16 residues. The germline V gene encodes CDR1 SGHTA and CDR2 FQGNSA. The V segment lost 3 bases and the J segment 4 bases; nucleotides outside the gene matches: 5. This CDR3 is CASSFLAGASTGELFF. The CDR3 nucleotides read TGTGCCAGCAGCTTCCTAGCGGGAGCATCCACCGGGGAGCTGTTTTTT.

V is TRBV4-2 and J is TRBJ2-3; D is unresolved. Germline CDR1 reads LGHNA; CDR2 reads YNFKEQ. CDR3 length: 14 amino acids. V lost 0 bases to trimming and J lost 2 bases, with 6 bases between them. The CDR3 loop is CASSQDKYTDTQYF. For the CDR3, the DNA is TGTGCCAGCAGCCAAGATAAATACACAGATACGCAGTATTTT.

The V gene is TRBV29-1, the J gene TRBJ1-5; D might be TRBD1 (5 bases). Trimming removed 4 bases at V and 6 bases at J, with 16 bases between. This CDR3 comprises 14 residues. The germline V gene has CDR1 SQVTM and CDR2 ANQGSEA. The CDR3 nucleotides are TGCAGCGTTGCGGTTGGGGCGGTCTCTCAGCCCCAGCATTTT. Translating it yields CSVAVGAVSQPQHF.

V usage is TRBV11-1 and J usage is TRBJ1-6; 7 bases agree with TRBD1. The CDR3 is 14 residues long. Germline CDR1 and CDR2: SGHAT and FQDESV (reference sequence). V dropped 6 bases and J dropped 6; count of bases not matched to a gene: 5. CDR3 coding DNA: TGTGCCAGCAGTAGGGACAGCGTTAATTCACCCCTCCACTTT. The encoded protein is CASSRDSVNSPLHF.

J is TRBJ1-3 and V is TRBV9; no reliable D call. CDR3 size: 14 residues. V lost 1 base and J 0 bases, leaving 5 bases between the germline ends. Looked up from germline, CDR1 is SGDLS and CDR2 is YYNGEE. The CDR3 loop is CASSVTTSGNTIYF. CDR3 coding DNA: TGTGCCAGCAGCGTAACAACCTCTGGAAACACCATATATTTT.

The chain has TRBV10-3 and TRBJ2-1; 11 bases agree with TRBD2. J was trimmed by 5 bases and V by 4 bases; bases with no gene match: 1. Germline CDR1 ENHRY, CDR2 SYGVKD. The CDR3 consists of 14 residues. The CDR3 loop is CAISGGLADNEQFF. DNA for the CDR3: TGTGCCATCAGTGGGGGACTAGCGGACAATGAGCAGTTCTTC.

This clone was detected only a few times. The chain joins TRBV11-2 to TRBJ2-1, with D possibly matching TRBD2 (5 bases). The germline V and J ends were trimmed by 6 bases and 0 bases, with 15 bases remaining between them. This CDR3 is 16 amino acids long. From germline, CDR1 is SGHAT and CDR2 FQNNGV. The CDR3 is CASSRLPGGSYNEQFF. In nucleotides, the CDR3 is TGTGCCAGCAGTCGCCTCCCCGGAGGCTCCTACAATGAGCAGTTCTTC. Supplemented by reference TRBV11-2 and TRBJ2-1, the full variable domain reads EAGVAQSPRYKIIEKRQSVAFWCNPISGHATLYWYQQILGQGPKLLIQFQNNGVVDDSQLPKDRFSAERLKGVDSTLKIQPAKLEDSAVYLCASSRLPGGSYNEQFFGPGTRLTVL.

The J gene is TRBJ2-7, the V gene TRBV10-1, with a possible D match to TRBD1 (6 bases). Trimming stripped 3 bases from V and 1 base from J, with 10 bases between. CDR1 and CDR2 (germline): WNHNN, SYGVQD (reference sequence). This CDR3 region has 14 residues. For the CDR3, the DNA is TGCGCCAGCAGTGAAGGACAGACTTCCTACGAGCAGTACTTC. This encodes CASSEGQTSYEQYF.

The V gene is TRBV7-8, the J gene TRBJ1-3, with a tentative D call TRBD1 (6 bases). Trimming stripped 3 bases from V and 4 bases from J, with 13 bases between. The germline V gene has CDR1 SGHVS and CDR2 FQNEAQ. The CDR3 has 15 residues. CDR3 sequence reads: CASSFSRGTGNTIYF. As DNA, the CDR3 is TGTGCCAGCAGCTTCTCTAGGGGGACAGGAAACACCATATATTTT. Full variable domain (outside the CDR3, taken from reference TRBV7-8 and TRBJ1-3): GAGVSQSPRYKVAKRGQDVALRCDPISGHVSLFWYQQALGQGPEFLTYFQNEAQLDKSGLPSDRFFAERPEGSVSTLKIQRTQQEDSAVYLCASSFSRGTGNTIYFGEGSWLTVV.

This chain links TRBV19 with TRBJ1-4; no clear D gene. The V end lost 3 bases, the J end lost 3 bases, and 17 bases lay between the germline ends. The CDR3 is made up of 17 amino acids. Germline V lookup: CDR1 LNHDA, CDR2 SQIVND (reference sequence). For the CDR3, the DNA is TGTGCCAGTAGTATGGGGTCGGCGGCGGGTGCTAATGAAAAACTGTTTTTT. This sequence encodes CASSMGSAAGANEKLFF.

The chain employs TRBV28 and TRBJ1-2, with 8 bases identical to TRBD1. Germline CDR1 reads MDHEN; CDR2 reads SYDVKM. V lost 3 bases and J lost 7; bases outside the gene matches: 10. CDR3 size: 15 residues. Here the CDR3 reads CASSFTGGRGGGYTF. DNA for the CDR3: TGTGCCAGCAGTTTCACAGGGGGAAGGGGTGGTGGCTACACCTTC.

CDR3 sequence reads: CASSTGGGQPQHF. CDR3 sequence (DNA): TGTGCCAGCAGTACAGGGGGAGGACAGCCCCAGCATTTT. The J gene is TRBJ1-5, the V gene TRBV25-1, with 8 bases fitting TRBD1. The CDR3 loop spans 13 amino acids. J was trimmed by 7 bases and V by 5 bases; bases with no gene match: 4. Germline V gene sequence: CDR1 MGHDK, CDR2 SYGVNS.

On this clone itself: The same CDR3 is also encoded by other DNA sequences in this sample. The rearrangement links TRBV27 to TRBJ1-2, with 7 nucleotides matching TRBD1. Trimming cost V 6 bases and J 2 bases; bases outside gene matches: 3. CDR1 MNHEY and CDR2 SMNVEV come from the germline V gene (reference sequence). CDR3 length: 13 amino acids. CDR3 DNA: TGTGCCAGCAGCTCGACAGGGAACTATGGCTACACCTTC. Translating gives CASSSTGNYGYTF.

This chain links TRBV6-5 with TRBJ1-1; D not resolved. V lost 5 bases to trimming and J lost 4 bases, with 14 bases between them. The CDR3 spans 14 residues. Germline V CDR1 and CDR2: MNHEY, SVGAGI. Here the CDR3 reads CASSPAAGSTEAFF. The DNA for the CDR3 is TGTGCCAGCAGTCCCGCAGCAGGTTCCACTGAAGCTTTCTTT.

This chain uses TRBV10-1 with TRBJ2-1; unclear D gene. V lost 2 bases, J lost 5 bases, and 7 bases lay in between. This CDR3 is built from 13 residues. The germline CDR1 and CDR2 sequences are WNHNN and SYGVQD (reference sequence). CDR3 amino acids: CASSEDTHNEQFF. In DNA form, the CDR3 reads TGCGCCAGCAGTGAGGACACGCACAATGAGCAGTTCTTC.

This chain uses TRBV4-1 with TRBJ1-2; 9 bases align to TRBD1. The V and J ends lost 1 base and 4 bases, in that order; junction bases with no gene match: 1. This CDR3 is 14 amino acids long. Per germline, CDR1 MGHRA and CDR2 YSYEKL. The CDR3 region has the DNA TGCGCCAGCAGCCAAGGGACAGGGGTCTATGGCTACACCTTC. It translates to CASSQGTGVYGYTF.

Written as DNA, the CDR3 is TGTGCCAGCAGTCTCCGGGACAGCCAAGCTGAAGCTTTCTTT. This codes for CASSLRDSQAEAFF. The chain joins TRBV6-6 to TRBJ1-1; 7 nucleotides agree with TRBD1. After removal of 5 bases from V and 6 bases from J, the junction contained 9 bases not matched to a gene. The germline V gene encodes CDR1 MNHNY and CDR2 SVGAGI (reference sequence). CDR3 length: 14 amino acids.